This is a list of T cell receptor beta chains from one sample in a study of cytomegalovirus exposure and HLA in healthy donors. The protocol was immunoSEQ multiplex PCR, while the TCRdb copy is restricted to in-frame clones and leaves out a portion. The table records tens of thousands of clones, 65% to 70% of them present only once. The sequenced sample consisted of PBMCs. These receptors were taken from a woman in her 30s in good health and CMV-seronegative. The CDR3 runs from the conserved cysteine through the conserved F or W. A D gene is named only where the DNA matches it firmly. Clone size appears in some rows only: once, few, many, or a class for an expanded clone.

TRBV18	.	TRBD1	TRBJ2-5	CASSPGGQQETQYF	TGTGCCAGCTCACCAGGGGGACAGCAAGAGACCCAGTACTTC
TRBV6-5	.	.	TRBJ2-7	CASSTTYEQYF	TGTGCCAGCAGCACTACCTACGAGCAGTACTTC
TRBV30	.	.	TRBJ1-6	CAWSVGGGNSPLHF	TGTGCCTGGAGTGTAGGGGGGGGTAATTCACCCCTCCACTTT
TRBV7-2	.	.	TRBJ1-5	CASTEDRGQPQHF	TGTGCCAGCACCGAAGACCGCGGTCAGCCCCAGCATTTT
TRBV6-6	.	TRBD1	TRBJ2-7	CASSYRTGGYEQYF	TGTGCCAGCAGTTACCGGACAGGGGGCTACGAGCAGTACTTC
TRBV5-4	.	TRBD1	TRBJ2-7	CASSIRDRGIYEQYF	TGTGCCAGCAGCATAAGGGACAGGGGAATCTACGAGCAGTACTTC
TRBV7-2	.	.	TRBJ1-4	CASSLVGLMDINEKLFF	TGTGCCAGCAGCTTAGTAGGGTTGATGGACATTAATGAAAAACTGTTTTTT
TRBV28	.	.	TRBJ2-7	CASRLTGKEQYF	TGTGCCAGCAGGCTTACAGGGAAAGAGCAGTACTTC
TRBV4-1	.	TRBD1	TRBJ1-3	CASSHPGDRRVGNTIYF	TGCGCCAGCAGCCACCCTGGGGACAGGCGGGTAGGAAACACCATATATTTT
TRBV5-4	.	TRBD1	TRBJ2-3	CASSLGFGTGSSSTDTQYF	TGTGCCAGCAGCTTGGGGTTTGGGACAGGGTCCTCTAGCACAGATACGCAGTATTTT
TRBV9	.	.	TRBJ2-5	CASSGTGGGETQYF	TGTGCCAGCAGCGGTACAGGGGGGGGAGAGACCCAGTACTTC
TRBV7-2	.	TRBD2	TRBJ2-5	CASSSQTSGETQYF	TGTGCCAGCAGCTCGCAAACTAGCGGGGAGACCCAGTACTTC
TRBV10-3	.	TRBD2	TRBJ2-3	CAISGGERGVAAQYF	TGTGCCATCAGTGGAGGAGAGCGGGGGGTTGCGGCGCAGTATTTT
TRBV6-5	few	TRBD2	TRBJ2-7	CASAGVAADEQYF	TGTGCCTCGGCGGGAGTAGCGGCGGACGAGCAGTACTTC
TRBV2	.	.	TRBJ1-1	CASSREDTEAFF	TGTGCCAGCAGTAGGGAGGACACTGAAGCTTTCTTT
TRBV5-1	.	TRBD1	TRBJ1-4	CASSTGQGSPNEKLFF	TGCGCCAGCAGCACCGGACAGGGATCGCCTAATGAAAAACTGTTTTTT
TRBV9	.	TRBD1	TRBJ1-1	CASSVLQGGYRTEAFF	TGTGCCAGCAGCGTCCTACAGGGGGGGTATAGAACTGAAGCTTTCTTT
TRBV2	few	TRBD1	TRBJ2-2	CAKRTGFGELFF	TGTGCCAAAAGGACAGGGTTCGGGGAGCTGTTTTTT
TRBV7-3	.	TRBD2	TRBJ2-3	CASSVGLEVSTDTQYF	TGTGCCAGCAGCGTCGGACTAGAAGTGAGCACAGATACGCAGTATTTT
TRBV7-3	once	.	TRBJ1-4	CASSFSRVDEKLFF	TGTGCCAGCAGCTTCTCCAGGGTAGATGAAAAACTGTTTTTT
TRBV2	.	.	TRBJ1-5	CATGGGERYSNQPQHF	TGTGCCACCGGGGGAGGGGAACGGTATAGCAATCAGCCCCAGCATTTT
TRBV6-5	medium-sized	TRBD1	TRBJ2-7	CASSWDRGAYF	TGTGCCAGCAGCTGGGACAGGGGGGCGTACTTC
TRBV7-8	.	TRBD1	TRBJ1-2	CASSLVAGGINGYTF	TGTGCCAGCAGCTTAGTGGCAGGGGGCATAAATGGCTACACCTTC
TRBV15	.	TRBD1	TRBJ2-2	CATRQGADTGELFF	TGTGCCACGAGACAGGGGGCTGACACCGGGGAGCTGTTTTTT
TRBV2	.	.	TRBJ1-1	CASSEQGVPNTEAFF	TGTGCCAGCAGTGAACAAGGGGTCCCAAACACTGAAGCTTTCTTT
TRBV2	.	.	TRBJ1-6	CASRGGSPLHF	TGTGCCAGCAGGGGAGGGTCACCCCTCCACTTT
TRBV4-3	.	.	TRBJ1-6	CASSQDYGSSYNSPLHF	TGCGCCAGCAGCCAAGATTATGGCAGCTCCTATAATTCACCCCTCCACTTT
TRBV19	.	.	TRBJ1-5	CASSIPRGIRSNQPQHF	TGTGCCAGTAGTATCCCAAGGGGGATTAGGAGCAATCAGCCCCAGCATTTT
TRBV4-1	.	TRBD1	TRBJ1-1	CASSLSGTGVHTEAFF	TGCGCCAGCAGCCTGTCCGGGACAGGGGTACACACTGAAGCTTTCTTT
TRBV7-9	.	.	TRBJ1-2	CASSLYGYTF	TGTGCCAGCAGCCTCTATGGCTACACCTTC
TRBV9	.	TRBD2	TRBJ2-1	CASSVVSGKGGDEQFF	TGTGCCAGCAGCGTAGTCTCGGGGAAGGGAGGGGATGAGCAGTTCTTC
TRBV30	once	TRBD1	TRBJ1-6	CAWRTGVGPPLHF	TGTGCCTGGAGGACAGGGGTCGGGCCACCCCTCCACTTT
TRBV7-3	few	TRBD1	TRBJ1-2	CASSEGTGEYGYTF	TGTGCCAGCAGCGAAGGGACAGGGGAGTATGGCTACACCTTC
TRBV18	.	.	TRBJ1-3	CASSPGQTAVYSGNTIYF	TGTGCCAGCTCACCTGGCCAAACGGCGGTCTACTCTGGAAACACCATATATTTT
TRBV5-6	.	TRBD2	TRBJ2-3	CASSSLAGGRADTQYF	TGTGCCAGCAGCTCACTTGCGGGGGGGCGGGCAGATACGCAGTATTTT